This T cell receptor (beta chain) is from a study of persistence of HIV-infected CD4 T cells. For this clone: Its matching antigen is unknown.

This was the immunoSEQ version 4 assay in survey mode. The repertoire was sequenced with immunoSEQ multiplex PCR; TCRdb's copy has only in-frame clones and lacks some. The sample shows approximately 36,000 clones, more than 75% of them seen only once. An overlapping HIV-1 Gag peptide pool stimulated these cells at about 0.94 ug/peptide/mL. CD40L-negative CD69-negative CD45RO-high memory CD4+ T cells were sorted as populations depleted of antigen-responding cells. Anti-CD28/CD49d costimulation, CD40-blocking antibody and enfuvirtide were given to CD8-depleted PBMCs for roughly 20 hours. V was shortened by 7 bases and J by 5 bases, with 12 bases between the two germline ends. Looked up from germline, CDR1 is SQVTM and CDR2 is ANQGSEA. The CDR3 sequence is 12 residues long.

The receptor comes from an adult with HIV. The donor label of this sample is uncertain. The sequencing used cultured CD4+ T cells from PBMCs, collected from a patient who received antiretroviral therapy. V usage is TRBV29-1 and J usage is TRBJ2-4; weak D call: TRBD2 (5 bases). The CDR3 loop reads CSARDGENIQYF. CDR3 nucleotide sequence: TGCAGCGCCAGAGACGGGGAAAACATTCAGTACTTC.